The 15 T cell receptor beta chains presented below share a single source sample, sequenced in a study of immune evolution from preneoplasia to lung adenocarcinoma. This table comes from immunoSEQ multiplex PCR, and its TCRdb copy is limited to in-frame clones, with some not included. The data contain roughly 38,000 clones, 74% of them singletons. The specimen was FFPE invasive lung adenocarcinoma tissue. These receptors were obtained from a person aged 55 to 69 with lung adenocarcinoma.

A few counts support this clone. V is TRBV29-1 and J is TRBJ2-1; D not certain. The CDR3 has 12 residues. Germline assignment: CDR1 SQVTM and CDR2 ANQGSEA. V was cut by 3 bases and J by 4 bases, with 7 bases left in between. CDR3 coding DNA: TGCAGCGTTGATTTGGGGTACAATGAGCAGTTCTTC. Its protein product is CSVDLGYNEQFF.

V gene TRBV28 combines with J gene TRBJ2-7, with a possible D match to TRBD2 (5 bases). The germline V gene encodes CDR1 MDHEN and CDR2 SYDVKM. This CDR3 has 15 amino acids. Trimming left V 3 bases short and J 2 bases short, with 14 bases between. DNA for the CDR3: TGTGCCAGCAGTTTCCAATGGACCGGGGCCTACGAGCAGTACTTC. Protein product: CASSFQWTGAYEQYF.

This clone was seen once. The chain couples TRBV28 to TRBJ2-2, with 10 positions matching TRBD2. This CDR3 spans 16 amino acids. J was trimmed by 7 bases and V by 3 bases; bases with no gene match: 8. Germline V CDR1 and CDR2: MDHEN, SYDVKM. This CDR3 is CASSFSSGRLGGELFF. DNA of the CDR3: TGTGCCAGCAGTTTTTCTAGCGGGAGATTGGGCGGGGAGCTGTTTTTT.

This rearrangement joins TRBV7-2 to TRBJ2-1; possibly TRBD1 for D (6 bases). CDR3 length equals 14 residues. V shed 3 bases and J shed 2 bases, with 8 bases lying between them. Germline CDR1 and CDR2: SGHTA and FQGNSA. In DNA, the CDR3 is TGTGCCAGCAGCTTGAACAGGGCCTACAATGAGCAGTTCTTC. Translation: CASSLNRAYNEQFF.

This rearrangement joins TRBV28 to TRBJ2-3; TRBD2 might be the D (5 bases). CDR3 length: 14 residues. Trimming cost V 4 bases and J 2 bases, with 10 bases left between them. Germline lookup yields CDR1 MDHEN and CDR2 SYDVKM. The CDR3 DNA is TGTGCCAGCAGTTACCTCGGACTCACAGATACGCAGTATTTT. Translated, it gives CASSYLGLTDTQYF.

The chain employs TRBV9 and TRBJ2-7, with TRBD2 as a possible D gene (5 bases). The germline gives CDR1 SGDLS, CDR2 YYNGEE. This CDR3 has 17 residues. Trimming removed 4 bases from V and 0 bases from J, with 20 bases in between. The CDR3 here is CASSNPRDREGSYEQYF. CDR3 bases: TGTGCCAGCAGCAACCCCCGGGATAGGGAAGGCTCCTACGAGCAGTACTTC.

CDR3 DNA sequence: TGTGCTAGTGGTTTAGGGACAGGATATTCCTACGAGCAGTACTTC. This gives the protein CASGLGTGYSYEQYF. The V call is TRBV12-5, the J call TRBJ2-7, with 8 positions matching TRBD1. The CDR3 has 15 residues. The V and J ends lost 3 bases and 1 base, in that order; junction bases with no gene match: 5. Germline CDR1 and CDR2: LGHNT and FRNRAP.

The chain couples TRBV23-1 to TRBJ2-1, with D perhaps TRBD2 (6 bases). TRBV23-1 qualifies as an ORF whose function is uncertain. The CDR3 is 18 amino acids. Trimming took off 0 bases at V and 0 bases at J, with 15 bases between the two ends. CDR3 loop: CASSQSFGGASSYNEQFF. The CDR3 bases are TGCGCCAGCAGTCAATCGTTCGGCGGGGCCAGCTCCTACAATGAGCAGTTCTTC.

This clone was recorded a few times. The V and J genes are TRBV7-3 and TRBJ2-3, with a tentative D call TRBD2 (5 bases). Trimming took off 4 bases at V and 6 bases at J, with 11 bases between the two ends. This CDR3 has 13 amino acids. Germline values: CDR1 SGHTA, CDR2 FQGTGA. In DNA, the CDR3 is TGTGCCAGCAGCTCCGGGGTCGTGGATACGCAGTATTTT. This gives the protein CASSSGVVDTQYF. Full variable domain (outside the CDR3, taken from reference TRBV7-3 and TRBJ2-3): GAGVSQTPSNKVTEKGKYVELRCDPISGHTALYWYRQSLGQGPEFLIYFQGTGAADDSGLPNDRFFAVRPEGSVSTLKIQRTERGDSAVYLCASSSGVVDTQYFGPGTRLTVL.

The chain combines TRBV19 with TRBJ1-4; D unclear. Trimming took 6 bases from V and 7 from J, leaving 12 bases between them. Germline CDR1 is LNHDA and CDR2 is SQIVND (reference sequence). The CDR3 has 13 amino acids. CDR3 protein: CASREGHGEKLFF. The CDR3 nucleotides are TGTGCCAGTAGGGAGGGCCACGGTGAAAAACTGTTTTTT.

The rearrangement joins TRBV4-1 to TRBJ2-7; TRBD1 aligns across 8 bases. The CDR3 loop spans 17 amino acids. Per the germline V gene, CDR1 is MGHRA and CDR2 is YSYEKL. Trimming cost V 0 bases and J 2 bases; bases outside gene matches: 9. The CDR3 nucleotides read TGCGCCAGCAGCCAAGACTTAGGGACAGGAGGAACCTACGAGCAGTACTTC. It specifies CASSQDLGTGGTYEQYF.

This rearrangement joins TRBV30 to TRBJ1-5; unclear D gene. The CDR3 runs 14 residues. Trimming removed 0 bases from V and 6 bases from J, with 12 bases in between. CDR1 GTSNPN and CDR2 SVGIG come from the germline V gene (reference sequence). CDR3 loop: CAWSVQTVGQPQHF. In DNA form, the CDR3 reads TGTGCCTGGAGTGTACAAACCGTCGGTCAGCCCCAGCATTTT.

The chain recombines TRBV29-1 with TRBJ2-2, with D perhaps TRBD2 (6 bases). V was clipped by 6 bases and J by 0 bases, with 8 bases between them. The CDR3 loop spans 13 amino acids. The germline V gene encodes CDR1 SQVTM and CDR2 ANQGSEA. The DNA of the CDR3 is TGCAGCGTCCAGCGGGCGAACACCGGGGAGCTGTTTTTT. It is translated as CSVQRANTGELFF.

This chain uses TRBV21-1 with TRBJ2-6; the D call of TRBD2 is as the table states it, not checked on the DNA. TRBV21-1 constitutes a pseudogene. The CDR3 length is 17 residues. The CDR3 DNA follows: TGTGCCAGCAGCAAAGTGATGGCGGGCGATGGGGCCAACGTCCTGACTTTC. This gives the protein CASSKVMAGDGANVLTF.

This clone appeared a few times. The chain links TRBV11-2 to TRBJ2-5; the match to TRBD2 covers 8 bases. The germline gives CDR1 SGHAT, CDR2 FQNNGV. The CDR3 loop spans 13 amino acids. With 5 bases clipped from V and 5 bases from J, the junction kept 4 bases outside the gene matches. This chain's CDR3 is CASSRGLGETQYF. CDR3 DNA sequence: TGTGCCAGCAGCCGGGGACTAGGGGAGACCCAGTACTTC.